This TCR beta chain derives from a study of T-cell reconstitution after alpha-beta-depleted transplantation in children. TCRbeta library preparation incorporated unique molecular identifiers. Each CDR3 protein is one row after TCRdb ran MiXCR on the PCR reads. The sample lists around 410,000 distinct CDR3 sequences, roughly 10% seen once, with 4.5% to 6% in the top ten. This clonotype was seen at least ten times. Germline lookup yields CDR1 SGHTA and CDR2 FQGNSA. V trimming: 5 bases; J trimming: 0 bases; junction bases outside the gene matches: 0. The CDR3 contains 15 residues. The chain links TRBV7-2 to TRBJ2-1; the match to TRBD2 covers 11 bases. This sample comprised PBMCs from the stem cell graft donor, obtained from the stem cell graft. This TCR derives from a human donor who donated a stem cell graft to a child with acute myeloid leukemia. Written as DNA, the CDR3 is TGTGCCAGCAGCACTAGCGGGGGCTCCTACAATGAGCAGTTCTTC. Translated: CASSTSGGSYNEQFF.